A single sample is the source of the 3 T cell receptor beta chains below, sequenced in a study of blood T cells in healthy people across ages. Next came a second PCR, run for roughly 6 to 11 cycles, which used a sample-barcoded 5' primer along with a J-beta primer mix. Via MiXCR, TCRdb re-called the 5' RACE reads, giving one row per CDR3 protein. Found here are 500,000 to 600,000 distinct CDR3 sequences, 27% of them singletons; the top ten hold 18%. The sequenced sample consisted of blood. These receptors all come from a woman between 65 and 79 years old in good health.

This clonotype has a handful of counts. This chain connects TRBV25-1 to TRBJ1-2; TRBD1 matches 7 bases. Per the germline V gene, CDR1 is MGHDK and CDR2 is SYGVNS. CDR3 size: 12 residues. V shed 4 bases, J shed 5 bases, and the junction held 1 base outside the gene matches. Written as DNA, the CDR3 is TGTGCCAGCAGTGCAGGGGGTTATGGCTACACCTTC. Its translation: CASSAGGYGYTF.

This clonotype was seen ten or more times. CDR3 in amino acids: CASSLGSGTAPYGYTF. The CDR3 coding sequence is TGTGCCAGCAGCTTGGGAAGCGGGACAGCTCCTTATGGCTACACCTTC. V gene TRBV7-2 combines with J gene TRBJ1-2; the match to TRBD1 covers 7 bases. The CDR3 contains 16 residues. From germline, CDR1 is SGHTA and CDR2 FQGNSA. V trimming: 3 bases; J trimming: 5 bases; junction bases outside the gene matches: 12.

This clonotype showed up many times. The gene calls are TRBV5-1 and TRBJ1-2, with no clear D. The V gene lost 5 bases and the J gene lost 2 bases, with 13 bases spanning the gap. The CDR3 runs to 14 residues. Per germline, CDR1 SGHRS and CDR2 YFSETQ. For the CDR3, the DNA is TGCGCCAGCAGAAGGGAAACCGTCAACTATGGCTACACCTTC. It encodes CASRRETVNYGYTF.